One sample yielded the 21 T cell receptor beta chains listed below, sequenced in a study of shared clonotypes between healthy human individuals. Clones were read by immunoSEQ multiplex PCR, and TCRdb kept only the in-frame ones, dropping some. The sample contains more than 2 million clones, about 95% of which appear only once. Sequencing used naive CD4+ T cells sorted from blood. The sample's subset: CD45RA+ positively selected. These receptors were collected from a man aged 18 to 30 in good health.

This chain connects TRBV5-1 to TRBJ2-2, with D unclear. V lost 0 bases and J lost 1, with 4 bases in between. The length of the CDR3 is 14 residues. Germline V gene data show CDR1 as SGHRS and CDR2 as YFSETQ. The CDR3: CASSLGMNTGELFF. The CDR3 DNA is TGCGCCAGCAGCTTGGGGATGAACACCGGGGAGCTGTTTTTT.

This chain joins TRBV7-9 and TRBJ2-5, with 8 bases fitting TRBD2. This CDR3 region has 15 residues. Per germline, CDR1 SEHNR and CDR2 FQNEAQ (reference sequence). J gave up 1 base and V 0 bases, and 1 base lay outside the gene matches. CDR3 loop: CASSLALAAQETQYF. The CDR3 DNA follows: TGTGCCAGCAGCTTAGCACTAGCGGCCCAAGAGACCCAGTACTTC.

With regard to this clone: Additional DNA sequences in this sample encode the identical CDR3. V and J are TRBV5-1 and TRBJ1-3; D gene uncertain. V lost 3 bases and J lost 2, with 6 bases in between. The CDR3 has 13 amino acids. CDR1 SGHRS and CDR2 YFSETQ come from the germline V gene. This chain's CDR3 is CASSWTAGNTIYF. DNA of the CDR3: TGCGCCAGCAGCTGGACGGCTGGAAACACCATATATTTT. Combining the CDR3 with reference TRBV5-1 and TRBJ1-3 gives the whole variable domain KAGVTQTPRYLIKTRGQQVTLSCSPISGHRSVSWYQQTPGQGLQFLFEYFSETQRNKGNFPGRFSGRQFSNSRSEMNVSTLELGDSALYLCASSWTAGNTIYFGEGSWLTVV.

The chain has TRBV19 and TRBJ1-4; maybe TRBD1 (5 bases). Germline CDR1 LNHDA, CDR2 SQIVND (reference sequence). This CDR3 has 16 amino acids. With 10 bases removed from V and 0 bases from J, the gap between germline ends came to 18 bases. The CDR3, as DNA: TGTGCCACCTCAGACAGCCCTTCCACAACTAATGAAAAACTGTTTTTT. Translating it yields CATSDSPSTTNEKLFF.

The rearrangement links TRBV5-1 to TRBJ2-1, with TRBD2 as a possible D gene (6 bases). V lost 1 base, J lost 7 bases, and 18 bases lay in between. Germline CDR1 SGHRS, CDR2 YFSETQ. There are 16 residues in the CDR3. CDR3 sequence reads: CASSLWGASAGNEQFF. The CDR3 region has the DNA TGCGCCAGCAGCTTGTGGGGAGCTAGCGCCGGGAATGAGCAGTTCTTC.

As concerns this clone: The sample contains more than one DNA sequence encoding this CDR3. The genes are TRBV30 and TRBJ1-1, with D uncertain. V was shortened by 5 bases and J by 1 base, with 8 bases between the two germline ends. The CDR3 extends over 12 amino acids. Germline V gene sequence: CDR1 GTSNPN, CDR2 SVGIG (reference sequence). The CDR3 DNA reads TGTGCCTGGGGGAGGGAGAACACTGAAGCTTTCTTT. This gives the protein CAWGRENTEAFF. Combining the CDR3 with reference TRBV30 and TRBJ1-1 gives the whole variable domain SQTIHQWPATLVQPVGSPLSLECTVEGTSNPNLYWYRQAAGRGLQLLFYSVGIGQISSEVPQNLSASRPQDRQFILSSKKLLLSDSGFYLCAWGRENTEAFFGQGTRLTVV.

This chain joins TRBV28 and TRBJ2-7; D not resolved. The CDR3 length is 13 residues. Germline CDR1 reads MDHEN; CDR2 reads SYDVKM. V shed 10 bases and J shed 2 bases, with 15 bases lying between them. The CDR3 region has the DNA TGTGCCATCGTCAGTACTGACACCTACGAGCAGTACTTC. It is translated as CAIVSTDTYEQYF.

This clone was seen more than once but under ten times. The junction and the germline gene differ at one end; a read error may be behind it. V and J are TRBV5-1 and TRBJ1-5; maybe TRBD1 (5 bases). Per the germline V gene, CDR1 is SGHRS and CDR2 is YFSETQ. The CDR3 sequence is 15 residues long. The CDR3 DNA sequence: TGCGCCGGCAGCTTGGAGGGGTCAGGCAATCAGCCCCAGCATTTT. Translating it yields CAGSLEGSGNQPQHF.

This chain links TRBV6-5 with TRBJ2-7; 8 bases fit TRBD1. The germline V gene has CDR1 MNHEY and CDR2 SVGAGI. The CDR3 extends over 15 amino acids. J was trimmed by 0 bases and V by 6 bases; bases with no gene match: 7. The CDR3 here is CASRRGQASSYEQYF. CDR3 in DNA: TGTGCCAGCAGAAGGGGACAGGCCAGCTCCTACGAGCAGTACTTC.

The CDR3, as DNA: TGTGCCAGCAGCTTTGACCCCTTAGGGGGAACGGATACGCAGTATTTT. Protein sequence: CASSFDPLGGTDTQYF. The gene calls are TRBV5-6 and TRBJ2-3; possibly TRBD1 for D (6 bases). The CDR3 contains 16 residues. Per the germline V gene, CDR1 is SGHDT and CDR2 is YYEEEE. Deletions cut 2 bases from V and 6 bases from J, with 19 bases between.

As regards this clone: Other DNA variants within this sample encode the same CDR3. The V call is TRBV6-5, the J call TRBJ2-1, with 7 bases lining up with TRBD1. The CDR3 runs to 15 residues. Germline-derived CDR1 and CDR2 are MNHEY and SVGAGI. V shed 6 bases, J shed 0 bases, and the junction held 5 bases outside the gene matches. CDR3 in amino acids: CASSLTGASYNEQFF. The CDR3 bases are TGTGCCAGCAGCTTAACAGGGGCCTCCTACAATGAGCAGTTCTTC.

This chain joins TRBV6-6 and TRBJ1-1; D call uncertain. The germline V and J ends were trimmed by 3 bases and 3 bases, with 11 bases remaining between them. This CDR3 contains 14 residues. The V gene's germline CDR1 is MNHNY and CDR2 SVGAGI (reference sequence). CDR3 in DNA: TGTGCCAGCAGTTATTCCCCGGAAGACACTGAAGCTTTCTTT. This gives the protein CASSYSPEDTEAFF.

The chain is built from TRBV11-2 and TRBJ2-7; 9 bases match TRBD2. V dropped 4 bases and J dropped 3; count of bases not matched to a gene: 7. CDR1 and CDR2 from the germline V gene are SGHAT and FQNNGV. The CDR3 totals 15 residues. Here the CDR3 reads CASSSTLAGLYEQYF. CDR3 DNA sequence: TGTGCCAGCAGCTCAACCCTAGCGGGACTCTACGAGCAGTACTTC.

The chain is built from TRBV5-1 and TRBJ2-7; no firm D call. The CDR3 has 11 residues. The germline CDR1 and CDR2 sequences are SGHRS and YFSETQ. Trimming removed 3 bases from V and 6 bases from J, with 7 bases in between. The CDR3 here is CASSSAGEQYF. DNA for the CDR3: TGCGCCAGCAGCTCCGCCGGCGAGCAGTACTTC. Filled out from reference TRBV5-1 and TRBJ2-7, the complete variable domain reads KAGVTQTPRYLIKTRGQQVTLSCSPISGHRSVSWYQQTPGQGLQFLFEYFSETQRNKGNFPGRFSGRQFSNSRSEMNVSTLELGDSALYLCASSSAGEQYFGPGTRLTVT.

The chain carries TRBV28 and TRBJ1-1; tentative D call: TRBD1 (5 bases). This CDR3 is 15 amino acids long. Germline CDR1 is MDHEN and CDR2 is SYDVKM. Trimming cost V 5 bases and J 1 base, with 14 bases left between them. The CDR3 DNA reads TGTGCCAGCAGTCTCTCTGTGAGGGGGAACACTGAAGCTTTCTTT. This encodes CASSLSVRGNTEAFF.

The chain links TRBV7-8 to TRBJ2-3, with D unclear. V lost 3 bases and J lost 2, with 15 bases in between. Germline CDR1 is SGHVS and CDR2 is FQNEAQ. The CDR3 contains 16 residues. This CDR3 reads CASSLLKEDITDTQYF. The CDR3 DNA is TGTGCCAGCAGCTTGCTAAAAGAAGACATCACAGATACGCAGTATTTT.

The chain carries TRBV10-3 and TRBJ2-5; D not resolved. The germline gives CDR1 ENHRY, CDR2 SYGVKD. The CDR3 loop spans 15 amino acids. The V and J ends lost 0 bases and 4 bases respectively, with 12 bases between them. This CDR3 is CAISESMKGGETQYF. The CDR3 nucleotides are TGTGCCATCAGTGAGTCGATGAAGGGTGGAGAGACCCAGTACTTC.

This chain uses TRBV19 with TRBJ2-1; no clear D. Deletions cut 1 base from V and 5 bases from J, with 9 bases between. The CDR3 length is 14 residues. Germline loops: CDR1 LNHDA, CDR2 SQIVND (reference sequence). The CDR3 protein is CASSIVGRDNEQFF. CDR3 bases: TGTGCCAGTAGTATAGTGGGCAGAGACAATGAGCAGTTCTTC.

About this clone: Other nucleotide sequences from this sample produce the same CDR3. CDR3 sequence: CASSYGEDNQPQHF. The CDR3 DNA sequence: TGTGCCAGCAGTTACGGGGAGGACAATCAGCCCCAGCATTTT. The V gene is TRBV6-6, the J gene TRBJ1-5; D not certain. Germline V gene sequence: CDR1 MNHNY, CDR2 SVGAGI (reference sequence). This CDR3 region has 14 residues. V was shortened by 2 bases and J by 3 bases, with 8 bases between the two germline ends.

The rearrangement links TRBV6-5 to TRBJ2-1, with TRBD1 matching over 10 bases. After removal of 0 bases from V and 8 bases from J, the junction contained 7 bases not matched to a gene. This CDR3 has 16 residues. Germline V gene data show CDR1 as MNHEY and CDR2 as SVGAGI. The CDR3 loop is CASSYSDRGWFYEQFF. The CDR3 DNA reads TGTGCCAGCAGTTACTCGGACAGGGGGTGGTTTTATGAGCAGTTCTTC.

The chain links TRBV7-6 to TRBJ1-1, with no clear D. V gave up 4 bases and J gave up 3 bases, with 9 bases separating them. CDR1 SGHVS and CDR2 FNYEAQ come from the germline V gene. The CDR3 spans 13 residues. CDR3 DNA: TGTGCCAGCAGCTCGGCTATGGACACTGAAGCTTTCTTT. Its translation: CASSSAMDTEAFF.